The clone carrying this T cell receptor beta chain has only one observation. Its antigen is undetermined. Using immunoSEQ multiplex PCR, the repertoire was profiled, and TCRdb retains in-frame clones only, with some absent. The table has about 92,000 clones, about 83% seen once. The data are from a study of a mutant IDH1 vaccine in newly diagnosed glioma. Study at large: Averaging around 42 years of age, treated patients were approximately 62% male and approximately 40% female. Before enrollment, the patients had been treated with radiotherapy alone, temozolomide alone, or both together. Most of them had received both. Study findings and constraints: Patients showed vaccine-induced immune responses at a rate of under 95%.

The sample's time point: baseline, week 1 (first vaccination visit). Documented treatment: pre-vaccination baseline after standard-of-care therapy. Donors harbored newly found WHO grade 3 or 4 IDH1-mutant, ATRX-lost astrocytomas. The V gene's germline CDR1 is MDHEN and CDR2 SYDVKM. Trimming took 4 bases from V and 1 from J, leaving 4 bases between them. There are 13 residues in the CDR3. V gene TRBV28 combines with J gene TRBJ2-2, with D hard to call. This TCR came from a woman aged 45 to 65 with glioma. The material was PBMCs, obtained from a glioma patient treated with radiotherapy, temozolomide or both. The CDR3 sequence: CASSWGNTGELFF. The CDR3 DNA sequence: TGTGCCAGCAGTTGGGGGAACACCGGGGAGCTGTTTTTT.